The TCR beta chain under discussion was sequenced for a study of CD8+CD57+ T cells in acquired aplastic anemia. The germline gives CDR1 SNHLY, CDR2 FYNNEI. CDR3 size: 16 residues. Trimming cost V 7 bases and J 7 bases; bases outside gene matches: 8. TCR beta VDJ and CDR3 profiles were obtained from a genomic DNA template. MiXCR was run by TCRdb on the reads, yielding one entry per CDR3 protein. Here the sample spans over 150,000 distinct CDR3 sequences, around 45% being singletons. At least ten counts were recorded for this clonotype. The source material was sorted CD4+, CD8+, or CD8+CD57+ T cells (not recorded which) from PBMCs. This receptor was identified in a human donor in good health. V and J are TRBV2 and TRBJ2-1; 15 bases agree with TRBD2. The CDR3 sequence: CASTSFGTSGGNEQFF. CDR3 DNA sequence: TGTGCCAGCACCTCGTTCGGGACTAGCGGGGGGAATGAGCAGTTCTTC.